One sample yielded the 26 T cell receptor beta chains listed below, sequenced in a study of tumor-infiltrating lymphocytes in primary liver carcinoma. Joint extraction of RNA and DNA used about 17-31 mg of bulk tissue that was unsorted. The template, roughly 550 ng total RNA, yielded TCR beta cDNA made with a constant-region primer. Each TCR beta library was derived from three nested multiplex PCR rounds that employed slightly modified ARM-PCR. The first two PCR rounds used TRBV1-TRBV30 primers with a Cbeta primer, roughly 10 cycles each. TCRdb used MiXCR to reprocess the multiplex PCR reads, holding one entry per CDR3 protein. The sample has about 64,000 distinct CDR3 sequences, around 69% seen once. Sequenced: liver tumor tissue from sampling region 4. Noted subset: tumor region T4, right-lateral pole. The receptors here all came from a man aged 35 to 55 with primary liver carcinoma and hepatitis B virus infection.

As for this clonotype: One end of the junction fails to match germline, which may point to a read error. The chain carries TRBV11-2 and TRBJ1-3; D call uncertain. Per the germline V gene, CDR1 is SGHAT and CDR2 is FQNNGV. This CDR3 is built from 12 residues. The CDR3 DNA sequence: TGTGCCAGCAGATTAGGCGGGAATACCATATATTTT. This sequence encodes CASRLGGNTIYF. The full variable domain, completed using reference TRBV11-2 and TRBJ1-3, is EAGVAQSPRYKIIEKRQSVAFWCNPISGHATLYWYQQILGQGPKLLIQFQNNGVVDDSQLPKDRFSAERLKGVDSTLKIQPAKLEDSAVYLCASRLGGNTIYFGEGSWLTVV.

In regard to this clonotype: An end of the junction does not agree with germline; a read error may underlie this. The chain employs TRBV6-5 and TRBJ2-7, with 9 positions matching TRBD2. Germline loops: CDR1 MNHEY, CDR2 SVGAGI. The CDR3 has 17 amino acids. CDR3 region: CVGSRQPGLARSYEQYF. The CDR3, as DNA: TGTGTCGGCAGCCGACAGCCGGGACTAGCTAGAAGTTACGAGCAATACTTC.

This clonotype was seen only once. The chain employs TRBV29-1 and TRBJ2-1, with D tentatively TRBD2 (6 bases). The CDR3 spans 13 residues. V lost 4 bases, J lost 10 bases, and 17 bases lay in between. CDR1 and CDR2 from the germline V gene are SQVTM and ANQGSEA. This chain's CDR3 is CSVAQLEEGEQFF. In nucleotides, the CDR3 is TGCAGCGTTGCCCAACTGGAGGAGGGCGAGCAGTTCTTC.

This clonotype has just a few counts. The chain recombines TRBV10-3 with TRBJ2-3, with 14 bases aligning to TRBD2. J gave up 6 bases and V 3 bases, and 8 bases lay outside the gene matches. CDR3 length: 17 residues. Germline CDR1 ENHRY, CDR2 SYGVKD. CDR3 in DNA: TGTGCCATCAGTGACGTGGGACTAGCGGGAGCGGATGATACGCAGTATTTT. This encodes CAISDVGLAGADDTQYF.

This clonotype was observed a handful of times. This chain uses TRBV7-9 with TRBJ2-7; 9 bases match TRBD2. The CDR3 totals 16 residues. Germline CDR1 SEHNR, CDR2 FQNEAQ (reference sequence). Trimming took 5 bases from V and 2 from J; bases not matched to a gene: 10. The CDR3 nucleotides are TGTGCCAGCAGCGCGCCGGGACTAGCAGAACCCTACGAGCAGTACTTC. It translates to CASSAPGLAEPYEQYF.

This clonotype came up a few times. One end of the junction fails to match germline, which may point to a read error. This chain connects TRBV12-5 to TRBJ2-3, with 7 bases matching TRBD2. Germline CDR1 and CDR2: LGHNT and FRNRAP. The CDR3 contains 12 residues. CDR3: CACGFGAGEQYF. In DNA, the CDR3 is TGTGCTTGTGGCTTTGGCGCGGGAGAGCAGTATTTT. The full variable domain, completed using reference TRBV12-5 and TRBJ2-3, is DARVTQTPRHKVTEMGQEVTMRCQPILGHNTVFWYRQTMMQGLELLAYFRNRAPLDDSGMPKDRFSAEMPDATLATLKIQPSEPRDSAVYFCACGFGAGEQYFGPGTRLTVL.

This clonotype was recorded a few times. This rearrangement joins TRBV19 to TRBJ1-1; 8 nucleotides line up with TRBD1. Germline V gene lookup returns CDR1 LNHDA and CDR2 SQIVND (reference sequence). The CDR3 is 16 residues long. The CDR3 loop is CASANDLGQGGSEAFF. CDR3 bases: TGTGCTAGTGCGAACGACCTTGGACAGGGTGGCTCTGAAGCTTTCTTT.

About this clonotype itself: A much more abundant neighbour one base away suggests this may be a read error. The chain has TRBV25-1 and TRBJ2-2; D call uncertain. Germline lookup yields CDR1 MGHDK and CDR2 SYGVNS. The CDR3 is 11 amino acids. Trimming removed 6 bases from V and 6 bases from J, with 5 bases in between. CDR3 protein: CASRGPGELFF. The CDR3 region has the DNA TGTGCCAGCAGGGGCCCCGGGGAGCTGTTTTTT. The full variable domain, completed using reference TRBV25-1 and TRBJ2-2, is EADIYQTPRYLVIGTGKKITLECSQTMGHDKMYWYQQDPGMELHLIHYSYGVNSTEKGDLSSESTVSRIRTEHFPLTLESARPSHTSQYLCASRGPGELFFGEGSRLTVL.

This clonotype was counted at least ten times. The chain joins TRBV25-1 to TRBJ1-2; 9 nucleotides match TRBD1. With V trimmed by 4 bases and J by 7 bases, 7 bases remained unmatched. Germline values: CDR1 MGHDK, CDR2 SYGVNS. CDR3 length: 14 residues. Here the CDR3 DNA reads TGTGCCAGCAGTGGGGGGACAGGGTATTTTGGCTACACCTTC. Translated, it gives CASSGGTGYFGYTF.

This sequence joins TRBV10-3 and TRBJ1-2, with 7 bases fitting TRBD1. Per the germline V gene, CDR1 is ENHRY and CDR2 is SYGVKD. V was clipped by 10 bases and J by 8 bases; unmatched bases: 16. The CDR3 sequence is 14 residues long. The CDR3 bases are TGTGCCACCAGGAGGGGACCAACAGGGGAAGGCTACACCTTC. Translated, it gives CATRRGPTGEGYTF.

Points on this clonotype: The CDR3 carries no conserved terminal phenylalanine or tryptophan, so it likely arises from a read error. This chain links TRBV4-1 with TRBJ2-7; no firm D call. CDR3 length equals 16 residues. Trimming stripped 2 bases from V and 4 bases from J, with 18 bases between. In germline, CDR1 is MGHRA, CDR2 YSYEKL. DNA for the CDR3: TGCGCCAGCAGCCAATCCCTTGCGGAGTCACTTTACGAGCAGTACTAC. It encodes CASSQSLAESLYEQYY.

Details on this clonotype: A junction end diverges from the germline sequence, so it may reflect a read error. The chain uses TRBV11-2 and TRBJ1-2; unclear D gene. This CDR3 has 13 amino acids. CDR1 SGHAT and CDR2 FQNNGV come from the germline V gene. The CDR3 spells CASSPIWARGYTF. As DNA, the CDR3 is TGTGCTAGCAGCCCCATTTGGGCCCGTGGCTACACCTTC.

In regard to this clonotype: A read error may account for a junction end that differs from germline. V is TRBV7-9 and J is TRBJ2-1; TRBD2 agrees at 7 bases. This CDR3 has 12 residues. Germline CDR1 is SEHNR and CDR2 is FQNEAQ (reference sequence). The CDR3 is CASSFGRREQFF. DNA of the CDR3: TGTGCGAGCAGCTTCGGGAGGCGGGAGCAGTTCTTC.

A note on this clonotype: One junction end disagrees with the germline gene, perhaps due to a read error. The rearrangement uses TRBV4-1 and TRBJ1-2; D call uncertain. Germline CDR1 MGHRA, CDR2 YSYEKL. The length of the CDR3 is 13 residues. Here the CDR3 reads CANSDTANYGYTF. The CDR3 coding sequence is TGCGCCAACAGCGACACAGCTAACTATGGCTACACCTTC.

For this clonotype: Possible read error: a much larger clone is one base away. Here the CDR3 omits its conserved ending phenylalanine or tryptophan, so a read error is the likely source. The DNA is left out, because the CDR3 cannot be placed on it with certainty; the CDR3 is given as TCRdb lists it. J is TRBJ2-5 and V is TRBV29-1; TRBD1 was called by the table and not checked on the DNA. The CDR3 contains 15 residues when both ends are counted. CDR1 is SQVTM and CDR2 is ANQGSEA in the germline V gene. CDR3 protein: CSVEVDRGRAETKYL.

Points on this clonotype: A much larger clone is a single base away; this may be a read error. This CDR3 is CASSLTWLVGYTF. In DNA, the CDR3 is TGTGCCAGCAGTTTAACATGGCTAGTCGGCTACACCTTC. The chain joins TRBV12-3 or TRBV12-4 to TRBJ1-2; D is unclear. Trimming pared 2 bases from V and 8 bases from J, leaving 12 bases between. The CDR3 is 13 amino acids.

Regarding this clonotype: This clone may be a read error of a much larger clone one base away. The missing conserved phenylalanine or tryptophan at the end of this CDR3 makes a read error likely. The rearrangement uses TRBV4-1 and TRBJ1-2, with D perhaps matching TRBD1 (5 bases). The CDR3 is 13 amino acids. The germline V and J ends were trimmed by 5 bases and 0 bases, with 7 bases remaining between them. CDR1 is MGHRA, CDR2 YSYEKL, per germline. The CDR3 loop is CASSETANYGYTL. For the CDR3, the DNA is TGCGCCAGCAGCGAGACAGCTAACTATGGCTACACCCTC.

On this clonotype itself: A read error may explain this, as a much larger clone is one base away. The chain uses TRBV7-8 and TRBJ2-2; a weak D match, TRBD2 (6 bases). Germline V gene data show CDR1 as SGHVS and CDR2 as FQNEAQ. The CDR3 is 18 amino acids. The CDR3 spells CTSSSSSLRGANTGELFF. The CDR3 DNA is TGTACCAGCAGCTCAAGCTCGCTGCGGGGCGCGAACACCGGGGAGCTGTTTTTC.

The chain links TRBV2 to TRBJ1-4; no firm D call. The CDR3 runs 16 residues. V was pared by 1 base and J by 3 bases, with 12 bases between. Germline V gives CDR1 SNHLY, CDR2 FYNNEI. The CDR3 region is CASSEGPGGPNEKLFF. CDR3 nucleotides: TGTGCCAGCAGTGAAGGCCCGGGCGGACCTAATGAAAAACTGTTTTTT.

The V call is TRBV6-6, the J call TRBJ2-3, with a weak D call TRBD2 (6 bases). Looked up from germline, CDR1 is MNHNY and CDR2 is SVGAGI (reference sequence). This CDR3 is built from 16 residues. Trimming removed 5 bases from V and 5 bases from J, with 20 bases in between. CDR3 sequence: CASSPIGGGARDTQYF. The CDR3 DNA sequence: TGTGCCAGCAGTCCCATCGGGGGTGGAGCCAGAGATACGCAGTATTTT.

The chain combines TRBV6-2 or TRBV6-3 with TRBJ2-7; no clear D gene. The CDR3 sequence is 13 residues long. Germline CDR1 MNHEY, CDR2 SVGEGT. Trimming cost V 2 bases and J 10 bases, with 15 bases left between them. The CDR3 protein is CASSYPYSYNQYF. For the CDR3, the DNA is TGTGCCAGCAGTTACCCGTATTCCTACAATCAGTACTTC.

As for this clonotype: A read error may account for a junction end that differs from germline. The chain is built from TRBV11-2 and TRBJ2-3; D is possibly TRBD2 (5 bases). This CDR3 spans 15 amino acids. CDR1 SGHAT and CDR2 FQNNGV come from the germline V gene. CDR3 sequence: CASTFTRSSTDTQYF. The CDR3 region has the DNA TGCGCCAGCACCTTTACTAGATCTAGCACAGATACACAGTATTTT. Based on the CDR3 plus reference TRBV11-2 and TRBJ2-3, the full variable domain is EAGVAQSPRYKIIEKRQSVAFWCNPISGHATLYWYQQILGQGPKLLIQFQNNGVVDDSQLPKDRFSAERLKGVDSTLKIQPAKLEDSAVYLCASTFTRSSTDTQYFGPGTRLTVL.

This clonotype was observed a few times. A much larger clone is a single base away; this may be a read error. This chain connects TRBV5-1 to TRBJ2-7; 10 nucleotides agree with TRBD1. Germline loops: CDR1 SGHRS, CDR2 YFSETQ. The CDR3 covers 14 residues. In DNA form, the CDR3 reads TGCGCCAGCAGCTTGGGACAGGGGGCCTACGAGCATTACTTC. The encoded protein is CASSLGQGAYEHYF.

In its sample, this clonotype was seen a few times. The germline gene is not matched at one end of the junction; a read error may be the cause. The chain links TRBV7-6 to TRBJ2-2; 9 nucleotides line up with TRBD2. This CDR3 comprises 15 residues. The germline V gene encodes CDR1 SGHVS and CDR2 FNYEAQ. The CDR3 nucleotides read TGTGCCAGCAGCTTAAGGCTAGCGGGAACCGGGGAGCTTTTTTTT. It codes for CASSLRLAGTGELFF. Variable domain in full (rest from reference TRBV7-6 and TRBJ2-2): GAGVSQSPRYKVTKRGQDVALRCDPISGHVSLYWYRQALGQGPEFLTYFNYEAQQDKSGLPNDRFSAERPEGSISTLTIQRTEQRDSAMYRCASSLRLAGTGELFFGEGSRLTVL.

A word on this clonotype: At one end the junction does not follow the germline gene, possibly because of a read error. The chain recombines TRBV6-6 with TRBJ2-3, with TRBD2 as a possible D gene (5 bases). CDR1 is MNHNY, CDR2 SVGAGI, per germline (reference sequence). The length of the CDR3 is 16 residues. The CDR3 region is CVSRPIAGGVTDSQYF. CDR3 nucleotide sequence: TGTGTCAGCAGACCCATCGCGGGTGGAGTCACAGATTCGCAGTATTTT.

Points on this clonotype: This may come from a read error, since a much larger clone is one base off. V usage is TRBV7-3 and J usage is TRBJ1-2; D may be TRBD1 (6 bases). Trimming took 5 bases from V and 7 from J, leaving 17 bases between them. This CDR3 is 14 amino acids long. CDR1 is SGHTA, CDR2 FQGTGA, per germline. The CDR3, as DNA: TGTGCCAGCAGCCCCCGGGACATGGAGGCTGGCTACACCTTC. Translating it yields CASSPRDMEAGYTF.